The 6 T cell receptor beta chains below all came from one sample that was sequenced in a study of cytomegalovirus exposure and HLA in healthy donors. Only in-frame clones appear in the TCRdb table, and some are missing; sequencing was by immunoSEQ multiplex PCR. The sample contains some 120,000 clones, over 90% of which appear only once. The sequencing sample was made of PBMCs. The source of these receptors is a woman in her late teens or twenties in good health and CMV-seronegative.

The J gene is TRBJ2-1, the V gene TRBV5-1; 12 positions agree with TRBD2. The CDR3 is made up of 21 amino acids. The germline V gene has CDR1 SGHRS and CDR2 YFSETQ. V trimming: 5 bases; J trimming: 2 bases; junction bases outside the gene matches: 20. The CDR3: CASRRTGAASGRAQPYNEQFF. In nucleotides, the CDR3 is TGCGCCAGCAGGCGAACGGGGGCGGCTAGCGGGAGGGCCCAGCCCTACAATGAGCAGTTCTTC. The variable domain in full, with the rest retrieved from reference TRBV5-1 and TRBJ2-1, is KAGVTQTPRYLIKTRGQQVTLSCSPISGHRSVSWYQQTPGQGLQFLFEYFSETQRNKGNFPGRFSGRQFSNSRSEMNVSTLELGDSALYLCASRRTGAASGRAQPYNEQFFGPGTRLTVL.

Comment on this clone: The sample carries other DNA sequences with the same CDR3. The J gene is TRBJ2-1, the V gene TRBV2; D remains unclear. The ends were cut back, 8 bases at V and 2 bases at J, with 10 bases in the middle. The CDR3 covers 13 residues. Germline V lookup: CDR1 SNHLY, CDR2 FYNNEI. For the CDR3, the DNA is TGTGCCAGCTCCGAGAATACCTACAATGAGCAGTTCTTC. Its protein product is CASSENTYNEQFF.

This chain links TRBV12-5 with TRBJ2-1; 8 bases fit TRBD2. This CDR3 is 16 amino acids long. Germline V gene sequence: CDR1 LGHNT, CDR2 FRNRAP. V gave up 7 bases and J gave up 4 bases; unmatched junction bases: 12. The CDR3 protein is CASAGAGATLYNEQFF. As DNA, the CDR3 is TGTGCTAGTGCCGGAGCGGGGGCCACGCTTTACAATGAGCAGTTCTTC.

The CDR3 coding sequence is TGTGCCTGGAGTCTGACTTTTAACACAGATACGCAGTATTTT. Translating gives CAWSLTFNTDTQYF. This chain links TRBV30 with TRBJ2-3; the D is unclear. V lost 2 bases, J lost 2 bases, and 11 bases lay in between. CDR3 size: 14 residues. Germline CDR1 is GTSNPN and CDR2 is SVGIG (reference sequence).

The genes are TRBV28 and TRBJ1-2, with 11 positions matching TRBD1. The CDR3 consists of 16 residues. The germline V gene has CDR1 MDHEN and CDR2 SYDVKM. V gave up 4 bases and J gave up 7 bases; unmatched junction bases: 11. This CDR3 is CASSSWTGGGMGGYTF. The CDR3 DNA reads TGTGCCAGCAGTTCATGGACAGGGGGCGGGATGGGTGGCTACACCTTC.

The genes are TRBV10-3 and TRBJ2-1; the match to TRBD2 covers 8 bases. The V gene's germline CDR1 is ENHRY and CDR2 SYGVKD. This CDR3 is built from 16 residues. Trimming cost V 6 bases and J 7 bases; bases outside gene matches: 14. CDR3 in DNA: TGTGCCATCAGGAAAGAGCGGGAGTTGGCTCAGAATGAGCAGTTCTTC. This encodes CAIRKERELAQNEQFF.